This T cell receptor (beta chain) was recovered during a study of blood T cell repertoires in COVID-19. At the level of the study: Whether acute or convalescent, the COVID-19 samples came from the United States, Italy and Spain. From T cells, B-cell-depleted T cells, or PBMCs came the material, which was cDNA or gDNA.

V dropped 2 bases and J dropped 8 bases, with 14 bases sitting between them. CDR3 length equals 14 residues. Germline V gene sequence: CDR1 SGHNT, CDR2 YYREEE (reference sequence). Original data processing: Reference gene primer amplification gave nucleated cell count estimates. Data came from immunoSEQ multiplex PCR; TCRdb stores just in-frame clones and leaves some out. From that table come the V and J calls and clone size; the DNA was used to work out D and trimming. The sample carries some 77,000 clones, about 82% recorded once. Sequencing input: peripheral blood. This clonotype was sampled from a woman between 55 and 75 years old with acute or convalescent COVID-19. The V and J genes are TRBV5-4 and TRBJ2-1, with D perhaps TRBD2 (5 bases). As DNA, the CDR3 is TGTGCCAGCAGCTTACCAACTAGTAACGATGAGCAGTTCTTC. It yields the protein CASSLPTSNDEQFF.